This is a list of T cell receptor beta chains from one sample in a study of blood T cell repertoires in COVID-19. Assay: immunoSEQ multiplex PCR; the TCRdb copy retains only in-frame clones and omits some. The profile shows more than 110,000 clones, roughly 80% of them singletons. Sequencing was carried out using peripheral blood. The receptors here all came from a woman aged 55-70 years with acute or convalescent COVID-19. CDR3s include the opening cysteine and the closing phenylalanine or tryptophan. Fields, in order: clone size, J gene, V gene, CDR3 length, D gene, CDR3 protein, CDR3 DNA. The D gene is left open where the match is weak. Only some rows state a clone size, as once, few, many or a class for expanded clones.

clone_size: .
j_call: TRBJ2-7
v_call: TRBV21-1
cdr3_length: 13
d_call: .
cdr3_aa: CASSKPAGGEQYF
cdr3_nt: TGTGCCAGCAGCAAACCCGCCGGGGGGGAGCAGTACTTC

clone_size: .
j_call: TRBJ1-1
v_call: TRBV20-1
cdr3_length: 11
d_call: .
cdr3_aa: CSAQGFTEAFF
cdr3_nt: TGCAGTGCTCAGGGGTTCACTGAAGCTTTCTTT

clone_size: .
j_call: TRBJ1-4
v_call: TRBV3-1/TRBV3-2
cdr3_length: 15
d_call: TRBD1
cdr3_aa: CASSLGQGAYEKLFF
cdr3_nt: TGTGCCAGCAGCCTAGGACAGGGGGCATATGAAAAACTGTTTTTT

clone_size: .
j_call: TRBJ1-5
v_call: TRBV10-2
cdr3_length: 12
d_call: .
cdr3_aa: CASRIGNQPQHF
cdr3_nt: TGCGCCAGCCGCATCGGGAATCAGCCCCAGCATTTT

clone_size: few
j_call: TRBJ1-6
v_call: TRBV7-9
cdr3_length: 14
d_call: TRBD1
cdr3_aa: CASSSTGGNSPLHF
cdr3_nt: TGTGCCAGCAGCTCGACAGGGGGTAATTCACCCCTCCACTTT

clone_size: .
j_call: TRBJ2-7
v_call: TRBV6-2/TRBV6-3
cdr3_length: 13
d_call: .
cdr3_aa: CASSYDGAYEQYF
cdr3_nt: TGTGCCAGCAGTTACGACGGAGCCTACGAGCAGTACTTC

clone_size: .
j_call: TRBJ2-3
v_call: TRBV7-9
cdr3_length: 19
d_call: TRBD2
cdr3_aa: CASSSTRVAGRLGSDTQYF
cdr3_nt: TGTGCCAGCAGCTCTACCCGGGTAGCGGGCAGACTTGGCTCAGATACGCAGTATTTT

clone_size: .
j_call: TRBJ2-3
v_call: TRBV11-2
cdr3_length: 13
d_call: .
cdr3_aa: CASILLGTDTQYF
cdr3_nt: TGTGCCAGCATCCTACTAGGCACAGATACGCAGTATTTT

clone_size: .
j_call: TRBJ1-2
v_call: TRBV27
cdr3_length: 14
d_call: TRBD1
cdr3_aa: CASTFPGTGAGYTF
cdr3_nt: TGTGCCAGCACATTTCCCGGGACAGGGGCCGGCTACACCTTC

clone_size: few
j_call: TRBJ1-2
v_call: TRBV28
cdr3_length: 13
d_call: .
cdr3_aa: CASSFAGGAGYTF
cdr3_nt: TGTGCCAGCAGTTTCGCCGGGGGAGCGGGCTACACCTTC

clone_size: .
j_call: TRBJ1-1
v_call: TRBV19
cdr3_length: 17
d_call: .
cdr3_aa: CASSIRHGGFVNTEAFF
cdr3_nt: TGTGCCAGTAGTATACGGCACGGAGGATTTGTGAACACTGAAGCTTTCTTT

clone_size: .
j_call: TRBJ2-7
v_call: TRBV29-1
cdr3_length: 16
d_call: TRBD2
cdr3_aa: CSVSGGALVPSYEQYF
cdr3_nt: TGCAGCGTTAGCGGGGGGGCCCTAGTGCCGTCCTACGAGCAGTACTTC

clone_size: once
j_call: TRBJ2-7
v_call: TRBV3-1/TRBV3-2
cdr3_length: 15
d_call: .
cdr3_aa: CASSQSRLARNEQYF
cdr3_nt: TGTGCCAGCAGCCAAAGTCGCTTAGCGAGGAACGAGCAGTACTTC

clone_size: .
j_call: TRBJ2-3
v_call: TRBV14
cdr3_length: 15
d_call: TRBD2
cdr3_aa: CASSPGLAGLGTQYF
cdr3_nt: TGTGCCAGCAGCCCAGGACTAGCGGGATTGGGTACGCAGTATTTT

clone_size: .
j_call: TRBJ2-2
v_call: TRBV28
cdr3_length: 18
d_call: TRBD2
cdr3_aa: CASSPRDLAGGNTGELFF
cdr3_nt: TGTGCCAGCAGTCCCAGAGATCTAGCGGGAGGGAACACCGGGGAGCTGTTTTTT

clone_size: .
j_call: TRBJ2-3
v_call: TRBV15
cdr3_length: 14
d_call: .
cdr3_aa: CATSRDQGPGTQYF
cdr3_nt: TGTGCCACCAGCAGAGACCAGGGCCCGGGTACGCAGTATTTT

clone_size: .
j_call: TRBJ2-1
v_call: TRBV7-2
cdr3_length: 15
d_call: .
cdr3_aa: CASTPLWDNYNEQFF
cdr3_nt: TGTGCCAGCACCCCATTGTGGGACAACTACAATGAGCAGTTCTTC

clone_size: .
j_call: TRBJ1-1
v_call: TRBV7-3
cdr3_length: 13
d_call: .
cdr3_aa: CASSSQANTEAFF
cdr3_nt: TGTGCCAGCAGCTCACAGGCGAACACTGAAGCTTTCTTT

clone_size: .
j_call: TRBJ2-2
v_call: TRBV3-1/TRBV3-2
cdr3_length: 17
d_call: .
cdr3_aa: CASSHLLRELGTGELFF
cdr3_nt: TGTGCCAGCAGCCACCTTTTACGGGAGTTGGGTACCGGGGAGCTGTTTTTT

clone_size: .
j_call: TRBJ2-1
v_call: TRBV7-2
cdr3_length: 15
d_call: .
cdr3_aa: CASSLAGISYNEQFF
cdr3_nt: TGTGCCAGCAGCTTAGCCGGGATTTCCTACAATGAGCAGTTCTTC

clone_size: .
j_call: TRBJ1-3
v_call: TRBV30
cdr3_length: 14
d_call: .
cdr3_aa: CAWSTEGAGDTIYF
cdr3_nt: TGTGCCTGGAGTACAGAGGGAGCAGGGGACACCATATATTTT

clone_size: few
j_call: TRBJ1-3
v_call: TRBV9
cdr3_length: 17
d_call: .
cdr3_aa: CASSVGNRARSGNTIYF
cdr3_nt: TGTGCCAGCAGCGTAGGTAACAGGGCGCGTTCTGGAAACACCATATATTTT

clone_size: few
j_call: TRBJ2-2
v_call: TRBV5-1
cdr3_length: 13
d_call: .
cdr3_aa: CASPPSVTGELFF
cdr3_nt: TGCGCCAGCCCCCCCTCGGTCACCGGGGAGCTGTTTTTT

clone_size: once
j_call: TRBJ2-3
v_call: TRBV11-3
cdr3_length: 13
d_call: .
cdr3_aa: CASSLTSTDTQYF
cdr3_nt: TGTGCCAGCAGCCTCACTAGCACAGATACGCAGTATTTT

clone_size: .
j_call: TRBJ2-7
v_call: TRBV6-2/TRBV6-3
cdr3_length: 15
d_call: TRBD1
cdr3_aa: CASSPRRDRGHEQYF
cdr3_nt: TGTGCCAGCAGCCCCAGGCGGGACAGGGGCCACGAGCAGTACTTC

clone_size: .
j_call: TRBJ2-5
v_call: TRBV7-2
cdr3_length: 14
d_call: TRBD1
cdr3_aa: CASSRTGPRETQYF
cdr3_nt: TGTGCCAGCAGCCGGACAGGTCCACGGGAGACCCAGTACTTC

clone_size: .
j_call: TRBJ2-2
v_call: TRBV24-1
cdr3_length: 16
d_call: TRBD2
cdr3_aa: CATSDLAGERSGELFF
cdr3_nt: TGTGCCACCAGTGATTTAGCGGGAGAAAGGTCCGGGGAGCTGTTTTTT

clone_size: .
j_call: TRBJ2-3
v_call: TRBV10-3
cdr3_length: 12
d_call: .
cdr3_aa: CATTSYTDTQYF
cdr3_nt: TGTGCCACGACTTCCTACACAGATACGCAGTATTTT

clone_size: .
j_call: TRBJ1-5
v_call: TRBV12-3/TRBV12-4
cdr3_length: 13
d_call: TRBD1
cdr3_aa: CASSTGDEQPQHF
cdr3_nt: TGTGCCAGCAGCACAGGGGACGAACAGCCCCAGCATTTT

clone_size: .
j_call: TRBJ2-1
v_call: TRBV7-9
cdr3_length: 16
d_call: TRBD2
cdr3_aa: CASSPPGTSGFNEQFF
cdr3_nt: TGTGCCAGCAGCCCCCCCGGGACTAGCGGGTTCAATGAGCAGTTCTTC

clone_size: .
j_call: TRBJ1-1
v_call: TRBV30
cdr3_length: 13
d_call: .
cdr3_aa: CAWRNIQNTEAFF
cdr3_nt: TGTGCCTGGAGAAATATACAGAACACTGAAGCTTTCTTT